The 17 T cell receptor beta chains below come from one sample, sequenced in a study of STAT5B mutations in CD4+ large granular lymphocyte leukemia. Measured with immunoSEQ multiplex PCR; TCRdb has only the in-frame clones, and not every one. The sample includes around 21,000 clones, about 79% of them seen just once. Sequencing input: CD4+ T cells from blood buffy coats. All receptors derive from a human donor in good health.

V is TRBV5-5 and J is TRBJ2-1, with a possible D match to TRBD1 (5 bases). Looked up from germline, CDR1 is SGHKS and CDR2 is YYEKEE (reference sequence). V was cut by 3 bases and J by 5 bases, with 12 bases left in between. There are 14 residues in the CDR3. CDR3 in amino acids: CASSWGPRDNEQFF. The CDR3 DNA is TGTGCCAGCAGCTGGGGCCCGAGAGACAATGAGCAGTTCTTC.

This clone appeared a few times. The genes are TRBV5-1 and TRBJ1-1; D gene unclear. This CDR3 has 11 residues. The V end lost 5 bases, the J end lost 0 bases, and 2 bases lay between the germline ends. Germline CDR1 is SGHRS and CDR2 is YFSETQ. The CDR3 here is CASSVNTEAFF. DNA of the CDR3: TGCGCCAGCAGTGTGAACACTGAAGCTTTCTTT. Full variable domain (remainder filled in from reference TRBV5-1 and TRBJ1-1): KAGVTQTPRYLIKTRGQQVTLSCSPISGHRSVSWYQQTPGQGLQFLFEYFSETQRNKGNFPGRFSGRQFSNSRSEMNVSTLELGDSALYLCASSVNTEAFFGQGTRLTVV.

The CDR3 region has the DNA TGTGCCAGCAGTCCACTAGCGGGAGGGTACAATGAGCAGTTCTTC. This gives the protein CASSPLAGGYNEQFF. The J gene is TRBJ2-1, the V gene TRBV6-5; 13 bases fit TRBD2. The germline gives CDR1 MNHEY, CDR2 SVGAGI. After removal of 5 bases from V and 4 bases from J, the junction contained 2 bases not matched to a gene. This CDR3 is built from 15 residues.

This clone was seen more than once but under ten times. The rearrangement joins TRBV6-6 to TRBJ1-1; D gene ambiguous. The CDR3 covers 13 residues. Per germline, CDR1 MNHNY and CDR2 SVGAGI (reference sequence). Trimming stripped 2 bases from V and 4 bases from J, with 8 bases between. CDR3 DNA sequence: TGTGCCAGCAGTTACGAGGGAGGCACTGAAGCTTTCTTT. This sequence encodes CASSYEGGTEAFF.

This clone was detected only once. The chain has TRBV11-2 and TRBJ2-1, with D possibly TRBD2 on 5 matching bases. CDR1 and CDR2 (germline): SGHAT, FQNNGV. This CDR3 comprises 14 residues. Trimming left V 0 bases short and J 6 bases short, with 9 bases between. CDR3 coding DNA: TGTGCCAGCAGCTTAGAAGCACTAGTCAATGAGCAGTTCTTC. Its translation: CASSLEALVNEQFF.

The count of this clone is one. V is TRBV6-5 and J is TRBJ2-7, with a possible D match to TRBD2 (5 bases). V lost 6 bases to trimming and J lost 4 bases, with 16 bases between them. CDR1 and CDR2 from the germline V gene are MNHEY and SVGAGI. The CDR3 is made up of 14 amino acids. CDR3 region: CASRTDVLGYEQYF. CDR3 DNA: TGTGCCAGCAGGACGGACGTACTAGGGTACGAGCAGTACTTC.

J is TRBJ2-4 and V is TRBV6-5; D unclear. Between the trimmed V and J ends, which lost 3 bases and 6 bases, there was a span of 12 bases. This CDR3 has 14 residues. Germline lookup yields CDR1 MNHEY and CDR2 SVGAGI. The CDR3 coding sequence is TGTGCCAGCAGTTATGGTGGGCAGAGAAACATTCAGTACTTC. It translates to CASSYGGQRNIQYF.

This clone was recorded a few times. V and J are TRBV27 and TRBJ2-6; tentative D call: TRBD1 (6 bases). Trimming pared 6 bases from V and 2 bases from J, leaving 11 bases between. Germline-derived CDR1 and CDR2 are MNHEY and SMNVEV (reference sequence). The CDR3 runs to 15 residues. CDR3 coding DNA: TGTGCCAGCAGCCGATGGGGGCCTGGGGCCAACGTCCTGACTTTC. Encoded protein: CASSRWGPGANVLTF. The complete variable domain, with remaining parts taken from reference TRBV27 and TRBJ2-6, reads EAQVTQNPRYLITVTGKKLTVTCSQNMNHEYMSWYRQDPGLGLRQIYYSMNVEVTDKGDVPEGYKVSRKEKRNFPLILESPSPNQTSLYFCASSRWGPGANVLTFGAGSRLTVL.

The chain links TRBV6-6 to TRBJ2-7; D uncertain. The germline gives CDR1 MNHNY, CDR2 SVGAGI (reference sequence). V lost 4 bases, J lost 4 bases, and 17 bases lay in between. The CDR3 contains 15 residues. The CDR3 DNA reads TGTGCCAGCAGTTCCCCTACCCAGAAAGGATACGAGCAGTACTTC. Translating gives CASSSPTQKGYEQYF.

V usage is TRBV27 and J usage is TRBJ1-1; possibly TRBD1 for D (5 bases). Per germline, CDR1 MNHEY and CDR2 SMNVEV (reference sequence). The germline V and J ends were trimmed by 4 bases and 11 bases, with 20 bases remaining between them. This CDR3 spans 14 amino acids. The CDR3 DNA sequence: TGTGCCAGCAGTTCGGGGTTCTCCGGGACGGACGCTTTCTTT. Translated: CASSSGFSGTDAFF.

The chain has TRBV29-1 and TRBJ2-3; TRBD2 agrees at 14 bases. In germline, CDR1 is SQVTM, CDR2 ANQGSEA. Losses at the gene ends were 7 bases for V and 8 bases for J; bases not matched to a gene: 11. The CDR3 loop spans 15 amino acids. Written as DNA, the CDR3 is TGCAGCGCCCCCGTAGGGACTAGCGGGAGTAGTACGCAGTATTTT. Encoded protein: CSAPVGTSGSSTQYF.

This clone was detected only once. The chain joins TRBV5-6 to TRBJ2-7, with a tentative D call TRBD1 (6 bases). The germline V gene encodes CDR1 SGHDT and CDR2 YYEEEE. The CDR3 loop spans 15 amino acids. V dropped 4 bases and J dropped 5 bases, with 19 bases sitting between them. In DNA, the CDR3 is TGTGCCAGCAGCAATAGGGGGACACCAAACGACGAGCAGTACTTC. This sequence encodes CASSNRGTPNDEQYF. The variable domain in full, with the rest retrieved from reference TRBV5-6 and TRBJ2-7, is DAGVTQSPTHLIKTRGQQVTLRCSPKSGHDTVSWYQQALGQGPQFIFQYYEEEERQRGNFPDRFSGHQFPNYSSELNVNALLLGDSALYLCASSNRGTPNDEQYFGPGTRLTVT.

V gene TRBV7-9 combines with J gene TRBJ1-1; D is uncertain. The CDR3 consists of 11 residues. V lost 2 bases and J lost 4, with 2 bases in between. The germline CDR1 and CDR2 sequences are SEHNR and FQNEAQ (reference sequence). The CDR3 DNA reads TGTGCCAGCAGCTTATTCACTGAAGCTTTCTTT. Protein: CASSLFTEAFF.

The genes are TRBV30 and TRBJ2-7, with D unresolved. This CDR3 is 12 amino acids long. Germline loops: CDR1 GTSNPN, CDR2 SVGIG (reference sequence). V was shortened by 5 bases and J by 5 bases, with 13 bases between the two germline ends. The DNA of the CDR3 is TGTGCCTGGGGCTCTAAAGGCAACGAGCAGTACTTC. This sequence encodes CAWGSKGNEQYF.

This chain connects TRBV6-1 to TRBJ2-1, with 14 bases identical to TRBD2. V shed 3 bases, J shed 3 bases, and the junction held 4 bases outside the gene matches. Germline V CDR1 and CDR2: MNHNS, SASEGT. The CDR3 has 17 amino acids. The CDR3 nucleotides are TGTGCCAGCAGTGAGACTAGCGGGAGGGCCGTCTACAATGAGCAGTTCTTC. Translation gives CASSETSGRAVYNEQFF.

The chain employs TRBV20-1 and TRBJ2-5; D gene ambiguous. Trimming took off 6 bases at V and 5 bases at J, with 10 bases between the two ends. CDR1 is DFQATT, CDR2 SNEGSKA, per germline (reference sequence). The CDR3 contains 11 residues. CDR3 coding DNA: TGCAGTGCGAGTAAAGGGGAGACCCAGTACTTC. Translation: CSASKGETQYF.

CDR3 sequence (DNA): TGTGCCAGCAGTGGGAGCAATCAGCCCCAGCATTTT. Its protein product is CASSGSNQPQHF. This chain links TRBV2 with TRBJ1-5; no clear D gene. The CDR3 consists of 12 residues. CDR1 SNHLY and CDR2 FYNNEI come from the germline V gene. V shed 4 bases and J shed 1 base, with 2 bases lying between them.